The 18 T cell receptor beta chains in this list originate from one sample, sequenced in a study of CD8+CD57+ T cells in acquired aplastic anemia. The template for TCR beta VDJ and CDR3 sequence profiling was genomic DNA. TCRdb re-called the reads through MiXCR, storing one row per CDR3 protein. The sample yields fewer than 200,000 distinct CDR3 sequences, roughly 48% seen once. In patients chosen for sequencing, flow cytometry had shown CD8+CD57+ cell expansion. The sample taken for sequencing was sorted CD4+, CD8+, or CD8+CD57+ T cells (not recorded which) from PBMCs. Every receptor here comes from a human donor with aplastic anemia.

In this sample, this clonotype turned up many times. The J gene is TRBJ1-4, the V gene TRBV18; the D is unclear. Trimming removed 3 bases at V and 0 bases at J, with 5 bases between. This CDR3 comprises 14 residues. CDR1 KGHSH and CDR2 LQKENI come from the germline V gene. In DNA, the CDR3 is TGTGCCAGCTCACCGGGAGCAACTAATGAAAAACTGTTTTTT. It codes for CASSPGATNEKLFF. The complete variable domain, with remaining parts taken from reference TRBV18 and TRBJ1-4, reads NAGVMQNPRHLVRRRGQEARLRCSPMKGHSHVYWYRQLPEEGLKFMVYLQKENIIDESGMPKERFSAEFPKEGPSILRIQQVVRGDSAAYFCASSPGATNEKLFFGSGTQLSVL.

This clonotype was counted only a few times. The chain has TRBV10-3 and TRBJ2-7; D gene ambiguous. V was shortened by 4 bases and J by 3 bases, with 7 bases between the two germline ends. This CDR3 has 12 amino acids. Germline V gene sequence: CDR1 ENHRY, CDR2 SYGVKD. The DNA of the CDR3 is TGTGCCATCAGTGGGACCAGCTACGAGCAGTACTTC. It is translated as CAISGTSYEQYF.

For this clonotype: A clone one base away is much larger, so this may be a read error. The DNA is left out, because the CDR3 cannot be placed on it with certainty; the CDR3 is given as TCRdb lists it. The J gene is TRBJ1-2, the V gene TRBV7-3; TRBD1 was called by the table and not checked on the DNA. The CDR3 extends over 16 residues, inclusive of both ends. Germline V lookup: CDR1 SGHTA, CDR2 FQGTGA. The CDR3 here is CASSFGRGSTNYGCTF.

This clonotype was counted ten times or more. This chain links TRBV20-1 with TRBJ1-3; 9 nucleotides line up with TRBD1. The germline V gene has CDR1 DFQATT and CDR2 SNEGSKA (reference sequence). This CDR3 is built from 15 residues. After removal of 2 bases from V and 9 bases from J, the junction contained 11 bases not matched to a gene. This CDR3 is CSARLPGQGSGTIYF. The CDR3 coding sequence is TGCAGTGCTAGACTTCCGGGACAGGGCTCGGGCACCATATATTTT.

The chain links TRBV9 to TRBJ1-6; D is possibly TRBD1 (6 bases). V lost 6 bases and J lost 10, with 14 bases in between. This CDR3 has 13 residues. The germline V gene has CDR1 SGDLS and CDR2 YYNGEE. CDR3 sequence: CASTVGGNSPLHF. CDR3 nucleotides: TGTGCCAGCACCGTGGGGGGCAACTCACCCCTCCACTTT. The entire variable domain, with the rest obtained from reference TRBV9 and TRBJ1-6, is as follows: DSGVTQTPKHLITATGQRVTLRCSPRSGDLSVYWYQQSLDQGLQFLIQYYNGEERAKGNILERFSAQQFPDLHSELNLSSLELGDSALYFCASTVGGNSPLHFGNGTRLTVT.

The V and J genes are TRBV2 and TRBJ2-5; TRBD2 agrees at 12 bases. This CDR3 has 13 residues. Germline CDR1 SNHLY, CDR2 FYNNEI. V was clipped by 11 bases and J by 5 bases; unmatched bases: 6. The CDR3 nucleotides are TGTGCCGTTCCGGGACTAGCGGGCGAGACCCAGTACTTC. Encoded protein: CAVPGLAGETQYF.

This clonotype was seen repeatedly, ten times or more. The rearrangement links TRBV25-1 to TRBJ1-2; 8 positions match TRBD1. The CDR3 runs to 12 residues. Germline CDR1 reads MGHDK; CDR2 reads SYGVNS. The V segment lost 6 bases and the J segment 6 bases; nucleotides outside the gene matches: 3. CDR3 amino acids: CASRDRANGYTF. For the CDR3, the DNA is TGTGCCAGCAGGGACAGGGCTAATGGCTACACCTTC.

Points on this clonotype: This may arise from a read error, as a much more abundant clone is one base away. The rearrangement uses TRBV14 and TRBJ2-2, with D hard to call. This CDR3 spans 13 amino acids. CDR1 is SGHDN, CDR2 FVKESK, per germline. V was shortened by 8 bases and J by 5 bases, with 12 bases between the two germline ends. DNA of the CDR3: TGTGCCAGCGCGGCGGTTTTTACCGGGGAGCTGTTTTTT. Its protein is CASAAVFTGELFF.

This clonotype appeared many times. This rearrangement joins TRBV5-1 to TRBJ1-4; TRBD1 aligns across 8 bases. The CDR3 sequence is 14 residues long. Germline CDR1 is SGHRS and CDR2 is YFSETQ. Germline trimming cut 4 bases from V and 4 bases from J; bases unmatched to any gene: 3. Here the CDR3 DNA reads TGCGCCAGCAGCCAGACAGGGGATAATGAAAAACTGTTTTTT. This translates into CASSQTGDNEKLFF.

Many counts were recorded for this clonotype. V and J are TRBV7-6 and TRBJ1-5, with D tentatively TRBD1 (5 bases). V lost 1 base and J lost 2, with 12 bases in between. The germline V gene encodes CDR1 SGHVS and CDR2 FNYEAQ. This CDR3 is 16 amino acids long. The CDR3 protein is CASSLGVPGGNQPQHF. The CDR3 DNA follows: TGTGCCAGCAGCTTAGGTGTCCCGGGGGGCAATCAGCCCCAGCATTTT.

The V gene is TRBV5-1, the J gene TRBJ1-3; 7 bases align to TRBD1. Trimming cost V 1 base and J 2 bases; bases outside gene matches: 3. Germline V CDR1 and CDR2: SGHRS, YFSETQ. The CDR3 spans 15 residues. CDR3 in DNA: TGCGCCAGCAGCTTGAATACAGGGGCTGGAAACACCATATATTTT. It is translated as CASSLNTGAGNTIYF.

This clonotype was picked up a small number of times. A read error may explain this, as a much larger clone is one base away. This chain links TRBV7-6 with TRBJ2-1; TRBD2 matches at 10 bases. CDR1 SGHVS and CDR2 FNYEAQ come from the germline V gene. This CDR3 spans 15 amino acids. Germline trimming cut 1 base from V and 6 bases from J; bases unmatched to any gene: 3. CDR3: CASSLDSGGTNEQFF. DNA of the CDR3: TGTGCCAGCAGCTTAGATAGCGGGGGGACCAATGAGCAGTTCTTC.

This chain uses TRBV9 with TRBJ1-5, with D possibly being TRBD1 (5 bases). The ends were cut back, 3 bases at V and 1 base at J, with 8 bases in the middle. Germline V lookup: CDR1 SGDLS, CDR2 YYNGEE. The CDR3 has 14 amino acids. The CDR3 protein is CASSGGDSNQPQHF. The CDR3 DNA is TGTGCCAGCAGCGGAGGGGACAGCAATCAGCCCCAGCATTTT.

The sample holds many counts of this clonotype. V and J are TRBV13 and TRBJ2-3, with TRBD2 as a possible D gene (6 bases). The CDR3 loop spans 15 amino acids. From germline, CDR1 is PRHDT and CDR2 FYEKMQ (reference sequence). Between the trimmed V and J ends, which lost 1 base and 6 bases, there was a span of 14 bases. CDR3 DNA: TGTGCCAGCAGCTTAGAGGGCGGGGAGGCCGATACGCAGTATTTT. Translating gives CASSLEGGEADTQYF.

This sequence joins TRBV7-2 and TRBJ1-1, with no clear D. The germline CDR1 and CDR2 sequences are SGHTA and FQGNSA. The CDR3 has 12 residues. With 9 bases removed from V and 1 base from J, the gap between germline ends came to 9 bases. The CDR3 region is CASPDPNTEAFF. The CDR3 nucleotides read TGTGCCAGTCCGGACCCGAACACTGAAGCTTTCTTT.

This clonotype was recorded at least ten times. The chain carries TRBV20-1 and TRBJ2-7; 7 bases fit TRBD1. This CDR3 is 12 amino acids long. Trimming took 3 bases from V and 1 from J; bases not matched to a gene: 0. The germline gives CDR1 DFQATT, CDR2 SNEGSKA (reference sequence). The DNA for the CDR3 is TGCAGTGCTAGGGGACAGTCCTACGAGCAGTACTTC. Amino acids: CSARGQSYEQYF.

To note about this clonotype: A much bigger clone sits one base away, suggesting this may be a read error. The rearrangement uses TRBV5-6 and TRBJ1-2, with a tentative D call TRBD1 (5 bases). V was cut by 0 bases and J by 8 bases, with 11 bases left in between. Per germline, CDR1 SGHDT and CDR2 YYEEEE. The CDR3 extends over 13 amino acids. The CDR3 DNA reads TGTGCCAGCAGCTTGGCACATGGGGCCGGCTACACCTTC. The encoded protein is CASSLAHGAGYTF.

J is TRBJ1-2 and V is TRBV7-2; a possible D gene is TRBD1 (6 bases). Looked up from germline, CDR1 is SGHTA and CDR2 is FQGNSA. CDR3 length: 13 residues. V shed 5 bases and J shed 5 bases, with 12 bases lying between them. CDR3 DNA sequence: TGTGCCAGCAGCCAAGGGGGTAATTATGGCTACACCTTC. Residues: CASSQGGNYGYTF.